Below are 20 T cell receptor beta chains sequenced from a single sample in a study of T cells in narcolepsy. Using immunoSEQ multiplex PCR, the repertoire was profiled, and TCRdb retains in-frame clones only, with some absent. The sample lists approximately 32,000 clones, 75% to 85% occurring once. Sequencing was performed on CD45RA- memory CD4+ T cells from PBMCs. These receptors all stem from a human donor with narcolepsy.

This clone occurred a few times. The genes are TRBV19 and TRBJ2-2; D may be TRBD1 (6 bases). This CDR3 contains 14 residues. CDR1 LNHDA and CDR2 SQIVND come from the germline V gene (reference sequence). Trimming took off 6 bases at V and 1 base at J, with 9 bases between the two ends. The CDR3 DNA sequence: TGTGCCAGTAGGGGGGCGGTGAACACCGGGGAGCTGTTTTTT. Amino acids: CASRGAVNTGELFF.

This sequence joins TRBV6-1 and TRBJ2-7; no definite D call. The CDR3 spans 13 residues. Germline V gene lookup returns CDR1 MNHNS and CDR2 SASEGT. Trimming stripped 1 base from V and 0 bases from J, with 4 bases between. The CDR3 sequence is CASSEGYSYEQYF. In DNA form, the CDR3 reads TGTGCCAGCAGTGAAGGGTACTCCTACGAGCAGTACTTC.

This clone has only a few counts. The rearrangement uses TRBV7-9 and TRBJ2-5, with D unresolved. Deletions cut 2 bases from V and 5 bases from J, with 12 bases between. Germline V lookup: CDR1 SEHNR, CDR2 FQNEAQ (reference sequence). The CDR3 runs 14 residues. CDR3 protein: CASSLLSPVETQYF. The CDR3 DNA reads TGTGCCAGCAGCTTATTATCCCCAGTTGAGACCCAGTACTTC.

Remarks on this clone: Compared with germline, one end of the junction differs, possibly owing to a read error. The chain couples TRBV7-2 to TRBJ1-2, with 7 bases aligning to TRBD1. Germline assignment: CDR1 SGHTA and CDR2 FQGNSA. The CDR3 is made up of 14 amino acids. The CDR3 nucleotides read TGTGCCAGCAGTTTAGGGGGCCCGCAATATGGCTACACCTTC. Protein sequence: CASSLGGPQYGYTF.

This clone came up once. The V gene is TRBV6-5, the J gene TRBJ2-1, with TRBD2 matching over 10 bases. Losses at the gene ends were 5 bases for V and 9 bases for J; bases not matched to a gene: 7. This CDR3 is built from 14 residues. Germline CDR1 reads MNHEY; CDR2 reads SVGAGI. CDR3 nucleotides: TGTGCCAGCAGTAACGGACTAGCGGAGGGTGAGCAGTTCTTC. Its translation is CASSNGLAEGEQFF.

V gene TRBV28 combines with J gene TRBJ1-1, with no clear D. Germline CDR1 and CDR2: MDHEN and SYDVKM. V was clipped by 5 bases and J by 11 bases, with 12 bases between them. The CDR3 contains 11 residues. The CDR3 spells CASSDLRRAFF. The DNA for the CDR3 is TGTGCCAGCAGTGACCTCCGGAGGGCTTTCTTT.

The V call is TRBV15, the J call TRBJ1-6; TRBD1 matches at 7 bases. Germline V gene lookup returns CDR1 LNHNV and CDR2 YYDKDF (reference sequence). V gave up 6 bases and J gave up 5 bases; unmatched junction bases: 7. The CDR3 covers 15 residues. The CDR3 is CATSTGTADNSPLHF. CDR3 sequence (DNA): TGTGCCACCAGTACAGGGACAGCCGATAATTCACCCCTCCACTTT.

The chain combines TRBV19 with TRBJ2-1; 12 bases match TRBD2. Germline assignment: CDR1 LNHDA and CDR2 SQIVND (reference sequence). The CDR3 has 18 amino acids. J was trimmed by 7 bases and V by 2 bases; bases with no gene match: 12. The CDR3 loop reads CASSITHAASGRVNEQFF. The CDR3 nucleotides are TGTGCCAGTAGTATAACCCACGCGGCTAGCGGGAGGGTAAATGAGCAGTTCTTC.

The chain employs TRBV7-6 and TRBJ2-7, with 9 bases aligning to TRBD2. The J segment lost 7 bases and the V segment lost 3 bases, leaving 7 bases of the junction unmatched. CDR3 length: 14 residues. From germline, CDR1 is SGHVS and CDR2 FNYEAQ. CDR3 residues: CASSLSRSGGEQYF. The CDR3 DNA sequence: TGTGCCAGCAGCTTGTCCAGGAGCGGGGGGGAGCAGTACTTC.

This clone was picked up one time. The genes are TRBV11-2 and TRBJ1-1; 8 positions match TRBD1. Germline CDR1 is SGHAT and CDR2 is FQNNGV. Trimming removed 4 bases from V and 11 bases from J; junction bases left unmatched: 9. CDR3 length: 13 residues. CDR3 coding DNA: TGTGCCAGCAGCTGGCAGGGGGCCCCCGGGGCTTTCTTT. It specifies CASSWQGAPGAFF.

With regard to this clone: This same CDR3 is encoded by further DNA sequences in the sample. The genes are TRBV11-3 and TRBJ1-3; 8 bases match TRBD1. Germline trimming cut 5 bases from V and 2 bases from J; bases unmatched to any gene: 5. Germline CDR1 is SGHNT and CDR2 is YENEEA. The CDR3 length is 15 residues. In nucleotides, the CDR3 is TGTGCCAGCAGCCCTGGACAGGGCCCTGGAAACACCATATATTTT. Its translation: CASSPGQGPGNTIYF.

The rearrangement uses TRBV5-1 and TRBJ2-2; TRBD2 aligns across 11 bases. Trimming cost V 1 base and J 9 bases; bases outside gene matches: 14. CDR3 length equals 18 residues. Per the germline V gene, CDR1 is SGHRS and CDR2 is YFSETQ. The CDR3: CASSLTTGTSGGNRELFF. CDR3 coding DNA: TGCGCCAGCAGCTTGACGACCGGGACTAGCGGCGGCAATAGGGAGCTGTTTTTT. Together with reference TRBV5-1 and TRBJ2-2, the CDR3 gives the full variable domain: KAGVTQTPRYLIKTRGQQVTLSCSPISGHRSVSWYQQTPGQGLQFLFEYFSETQRNKGNFPGRFSGRQFSNSRSEMNVSTLELGDSALYLCASSLTTGTSGGNRELFFGEGSRLTVL.

In the case of this clone: The same CDR3 also results from other DNA sequences found in this sample. The V call is TRBV29-1, the J call TRBJ1-1; the D is unclear. Trimming shortened V by 2 bases and J by 0 bases, and 7 bases separated the two germline ends. The CDR3 has 13 amino acids. The V gene's germline CDR1 is SQVTM and CDR2 ANQGSEA. The CDR3 sequence is CSVEKGLNTEAFF. Written as DNA, the CDR3 is TGCAGCGTTGAAAAGGGTCTGAACACTGAAGCTTTCTTT. The full variable domain, its missing parts supplied by reference TRBV29-1 and TRBJ1-1, is SAVISQKPSRDICQRGTSLTIQCQVDSQVTMMFWYRQQPGQSLTLIATANQGSEATYESGFVIDKFPISRPNLTFSTLTVSNMSPEDSSIYLCSVEKGLNTEAFFGQGTRLTVV.

This clone was counted a single time. The chain joins TRBV6-1 to TRBJ2-5; D may match TRBD1 or TRBD2 (5 bases each). V was shortened by 6 bases and J by 4 bases, with 12 bases between the two germline ends. Germline loops: CDR1 MNHNS, CDR2 SASEGT. The CDR3 extends over 13 amino acids. DNA of the CDR3: TGTGCCAGCAGGGTCGGGGCGCTAGAGACCCAGTACTTC. This sequence encodes CASRVGALETQYF.

This sequence joins TRBV9 and TRBJ1-2; a weak D match, TRBD1 (5 bases). CDR1 is SGDLS, CDR2 YYNGEE, per germline. The ends were cut back, 3 bases at V and 7 bases at J, with 19 bases in the middle. This CDR3 region has 15 residues. CDR3 in DNA: TGTGCCAGCAGCGACAGGACTAACCCCTTCAGTGGCTACACCTTC. Translating gives CASSDRTNPFSGYTF.

The sample holds one count of this clone. The V gene is TRBV18, the J gene TRBJ1-2; a weak D match, TRBD1 (5 bases). V was shortened by 1 base and J by 3 bases, with 12 bases between the two germline ends. This CDR3 is built from 15 residues. Germline V lookup: CDR1 KGHSH, CDR2 LQKENI. The chain's CDR3 is CASSPLNGADYGYTF. CDR3 nucleotide sequence: TGTGCCAGCTCACCACTAAATGGGGCAGACTATGGCTACACCTTC.

This chain joins TRBV10-3 and TRBJ1-4; D not resolved. V was clipped by 6 bases and J by 4 bases, with 18 bases between them. CDR3 length: 16 amino acids. Germline V gene lookup returns CDR1 ENHRY and CDR2 SYGVKD. The chain's CDR3 is CAISATGPGDNEKLFF. The CDR3 DNA is TGTGCCATCAGCGCGACCGGGCCCGGTGATAATGAAAAACTGTTTTTT.

This clone was detected only once. This rearrangement joins TRBV10-3 to TRBJ1-1; TRBD1 is a possible D gene (5 bases). CDR3 length: 13 amino acids. Germline-derived CDR1 and CDR2 are ENHRY and SYGVKD. V lost 9 bases, J lost 1 base, and 12 bases lay in between. This CDR3 is CAIQGRTNTEAFF. DNA of the CDR3: TGTGCCATTCAGGGACGGACGAACACTGAAGCTTTCTTT.

The chain employs TRBV9 and TRBJ1-1; D is unresolved. CDR1 and CDR2 (germline): SGDLS, YYNGEE. Trimming removed 0 bases from V and 5 bases from J, with 17 bases in between. The CDR3 has 16 residues. In nucleotides, the CDR3 is TGTGCCAGCAGCGTAGTTCGCGATCGGAAAGGGACTGAAGCTTTCTTT. Translating it yields CASSVVRDRKGTEAFF. The full variable domain, rest sourced from reference TRBV9 and TRBJ1-1, is DSGVTQTPKHLITATGQRVTLRCSPRSGDLSVYWYQQSLDQGLQFLIQYYNGEERAKGNILERFSAQQFPDLHSELNLSSLELGDSALYFCASSVVRDRKGTEAFFGQGTRLTVV.

The chain employs TRBV28 and TRBJ2-1; 9 bases map to TRBD1. V lost 6 bases, J lost 8 bases, and 5 bases stayed unmatched. CDR1 and CDR2 from the germline V gene are MDHEN and SYDVKM. The CDR3 has 13 residues. The CDR3 DNA reads as TGTGCCAGCAGGGACAGGGGATATCATGAGCAGTTCTTC. Translating it yields CASRDRGYHEQFF. The full variable domain, in which reference TRBV28 and TRBJ2-1 provide the parts outside the CDR3, is DVKVTQSSRYLVKRTGEKVFLECVQDMDHENMFWYRQDPGLGLRLIYFSYDVKMKEKGDIPEGYSVSREKKERFSLILESASTNQTSMYLCASRDRGYHEQFFGPGTRLTVL.